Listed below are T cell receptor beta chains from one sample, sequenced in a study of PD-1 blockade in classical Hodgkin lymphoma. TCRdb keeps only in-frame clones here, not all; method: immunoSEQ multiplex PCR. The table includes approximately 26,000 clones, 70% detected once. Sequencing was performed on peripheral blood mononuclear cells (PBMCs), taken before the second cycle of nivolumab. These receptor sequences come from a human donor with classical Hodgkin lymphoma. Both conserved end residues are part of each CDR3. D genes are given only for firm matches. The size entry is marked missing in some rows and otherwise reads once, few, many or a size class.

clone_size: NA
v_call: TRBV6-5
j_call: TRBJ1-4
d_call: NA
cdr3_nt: TGTGCCAGCAGCTTCACCCTCGGGACAGAAAAACTGTTTTTT
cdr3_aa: CASSFTLGTEKLFF

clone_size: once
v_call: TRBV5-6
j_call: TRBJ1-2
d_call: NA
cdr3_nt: TGTGCCAGCAGCTCGGGGCCACGTCCAGCGGGTGGCTACACCTTC
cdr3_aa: CASSSGPRPAGGYTF

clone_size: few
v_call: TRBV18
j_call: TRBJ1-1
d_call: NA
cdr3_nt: TGTGCCAGCTCACTAGGACAACCGACTGAAGCTTTCTTT
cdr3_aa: CASSLGQPTEAFF

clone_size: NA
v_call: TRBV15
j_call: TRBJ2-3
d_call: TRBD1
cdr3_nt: TGTGCCACCAGCAGAGGGGACAGGGAAGATACGCAGTATTTT
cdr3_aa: CATSRGDREDTQYF

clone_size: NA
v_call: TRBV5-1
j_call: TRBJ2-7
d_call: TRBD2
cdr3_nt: TGCGCCAGCAGCGTAGGACTAGCGGGAGTCGAGCAGTACTTC
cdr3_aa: CASSVGLAGVEQYF

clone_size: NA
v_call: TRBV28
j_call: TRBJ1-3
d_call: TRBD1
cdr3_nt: TGTGCCAGCACGGAGGGACAGGGGGCGGCTGGAAACACCATATATTTT
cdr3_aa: CASTEGQGAAGNTIYF

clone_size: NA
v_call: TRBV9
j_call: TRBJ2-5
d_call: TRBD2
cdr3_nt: TGTGCCAGCAGCGGGGGACTAGCGGGAGTTGAGACCCAGTACTTC
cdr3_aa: CASSGGLAGVETQYF

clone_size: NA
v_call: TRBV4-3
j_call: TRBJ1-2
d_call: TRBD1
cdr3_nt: TGCGCCAGCAGCCAAGATACGTGGGGCTGGGACAGATATGGCTACACCTTC
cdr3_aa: CASSQDTWGWDRYGYTF

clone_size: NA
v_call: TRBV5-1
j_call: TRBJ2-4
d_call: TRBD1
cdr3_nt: TGCGCCAGCAGCTGGGACAGGGTCAGGGACATTCAGTACTTC
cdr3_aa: CASSWDRVRDIQYF

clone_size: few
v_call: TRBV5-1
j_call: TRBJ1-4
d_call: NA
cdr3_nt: TGCGCCAGCAGCCCCTCTGAGGGGTCTAATGAAAAACTGTTTTTT
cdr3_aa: CASSPSEGSNEKLFF

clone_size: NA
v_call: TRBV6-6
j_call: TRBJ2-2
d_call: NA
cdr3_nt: TGTGCCAGCAGTCGCCGTGGGGTCAGCGGGGAGCTGTTTTTT
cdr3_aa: CASSRRGVSGELFF

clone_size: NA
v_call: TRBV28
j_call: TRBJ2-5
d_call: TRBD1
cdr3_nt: TGTGCCAGCAGACCACCCGGGACAGAGACTACCACCCAGTACTTC
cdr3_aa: CASRPPGTETTTQYF

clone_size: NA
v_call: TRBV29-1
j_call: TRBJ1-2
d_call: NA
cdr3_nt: TGCAGCGTTGCGCAGGGGATCGATGGCTACACCTTC
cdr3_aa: CSVAQGIDGYTF

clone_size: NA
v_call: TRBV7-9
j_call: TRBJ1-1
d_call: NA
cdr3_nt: TGTGCCAGCAGCCGGGGCAATACGAACACTGAAGCTTTCTTT
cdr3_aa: CASSRGNTNTEAFF

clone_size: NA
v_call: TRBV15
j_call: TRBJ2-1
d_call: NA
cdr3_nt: TGTGCCACCGAAGGAGGGAGTACCGGAAATGAGCAGTTCTTC
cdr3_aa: CATEGGSTGNEQFF

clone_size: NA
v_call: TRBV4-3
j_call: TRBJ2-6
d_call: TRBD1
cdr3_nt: TGCGCCAGCAGCCAAGATCGGAGTTCAGGGGGTGGCTCTGGGGCCAACGTCCTGACTTTC
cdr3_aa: CASSQDRSSGGGSGANVLTF

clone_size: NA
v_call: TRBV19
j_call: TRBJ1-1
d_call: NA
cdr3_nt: TGTGCCAGTAGTATTTGGGAGGAGAACACTGAAGCTTTCTTT
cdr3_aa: CASSIWEENTEAFF

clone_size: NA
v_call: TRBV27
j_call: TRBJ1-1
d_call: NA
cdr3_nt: TGTGCCAGCAGTTTTTCCGGGAACACTGAAGCTTTCTTT
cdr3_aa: CASSFSGNTEAFF

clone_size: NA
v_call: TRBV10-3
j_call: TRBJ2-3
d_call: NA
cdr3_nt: TGTGCCATCAGTGTACAGGGTAGCTCACGAGATACGCAGTATTTT
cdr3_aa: CAISVQGSSRDTQYF

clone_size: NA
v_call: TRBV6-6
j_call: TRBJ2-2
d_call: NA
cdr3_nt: TGTGCCAGCAGGGGAATGGGGGCGAACACCGGGGAGCTGTTTTTT
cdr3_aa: CASRGMGANTGELFF

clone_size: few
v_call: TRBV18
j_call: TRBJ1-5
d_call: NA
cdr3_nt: TGTGCCAGCTCACTACCGGGCCCATATAGCAATCAGCCCCAGCATTTT
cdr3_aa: CASSLPGPYSNQPQHF

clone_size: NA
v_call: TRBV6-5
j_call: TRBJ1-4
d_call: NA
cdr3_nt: TGTGCCAGCAGACGGACAACTGAAAAACTGTTTTTT
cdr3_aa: CASRRTTEKLFF

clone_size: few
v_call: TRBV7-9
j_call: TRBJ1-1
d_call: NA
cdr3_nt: TGTGCCAGCAGCTTAAAGTCAGGGAGGAGGAATGAAGAAGCTTTCTTT
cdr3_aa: CASSLKSGRRNEEAFF

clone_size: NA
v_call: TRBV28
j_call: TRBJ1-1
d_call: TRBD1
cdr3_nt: TGTGCCAGCAGGGGGACAGGGGGAGACACTGAAGCTTTCTTT
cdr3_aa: CASRGTGGDTEAFF

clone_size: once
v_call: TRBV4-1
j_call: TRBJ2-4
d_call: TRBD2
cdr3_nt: TGCGCCAGCAGCCAAGATAGTCTTAGCGGGGGGATTTTAGCCAAAAACATTCAGTACTTC
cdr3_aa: CASSQDSLSGGILAKNIQYF

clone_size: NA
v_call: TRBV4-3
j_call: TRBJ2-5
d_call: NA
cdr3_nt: TGCGCCAGCAGCCAAGAAGCGTGGTTATCCCAAAAAGAGACCCAGTACTTC
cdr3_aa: CASSQEAWLSQKETQYF

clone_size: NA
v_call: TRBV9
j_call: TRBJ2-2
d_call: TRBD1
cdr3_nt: TGTGCCAGCAGCACCAGGACAGGGGTTAACGGGGAGCTGTTTTTT
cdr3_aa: CASSTRTGVNGELFF

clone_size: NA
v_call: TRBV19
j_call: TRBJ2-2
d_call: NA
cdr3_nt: TGTGCCAGTAGTGAGCCCGGGACTCTCCGCCGGGAGCTGTTTTTT
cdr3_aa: CASSEPGTLRRELFF

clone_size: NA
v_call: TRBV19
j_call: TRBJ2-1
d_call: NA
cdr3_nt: TGTGCCAGTAGTATCCGGCAGTTGACCCCTCCCAATGAGCAGTTCTTC
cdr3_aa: CASSIRQLTPPNEQFF

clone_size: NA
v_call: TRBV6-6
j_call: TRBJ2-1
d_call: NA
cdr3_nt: TGTGCCAGCCGCAACAATGAGCAGTTCTTC
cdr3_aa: CASRNNEQFF

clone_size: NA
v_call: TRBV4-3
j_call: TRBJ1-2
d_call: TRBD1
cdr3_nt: TGCGCCAGCAGCCTTCGGGACAGGGAACTCTATGGCTACACCTTC
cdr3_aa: CASSLRDRELYGYTF

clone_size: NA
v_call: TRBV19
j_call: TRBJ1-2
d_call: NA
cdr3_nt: TGTGCCAGTAGTATAGTCCACCCTTCAGACGGCTACACCTTC
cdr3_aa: CASSIVHPSDGYTF

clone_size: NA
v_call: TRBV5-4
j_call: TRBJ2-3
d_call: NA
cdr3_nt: TGTGCCAGCAGCCTCTCCAGGGATACGCAGTATTTT
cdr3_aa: CASSLSRDTQYF

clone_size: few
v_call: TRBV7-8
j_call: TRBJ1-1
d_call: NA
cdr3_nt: TGTGCCAGCAGCCCAAGGGGCGGGGGTCTGAACACTGAAGCTTTCTTT
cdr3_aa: CASSPRGGGLNTEAFF